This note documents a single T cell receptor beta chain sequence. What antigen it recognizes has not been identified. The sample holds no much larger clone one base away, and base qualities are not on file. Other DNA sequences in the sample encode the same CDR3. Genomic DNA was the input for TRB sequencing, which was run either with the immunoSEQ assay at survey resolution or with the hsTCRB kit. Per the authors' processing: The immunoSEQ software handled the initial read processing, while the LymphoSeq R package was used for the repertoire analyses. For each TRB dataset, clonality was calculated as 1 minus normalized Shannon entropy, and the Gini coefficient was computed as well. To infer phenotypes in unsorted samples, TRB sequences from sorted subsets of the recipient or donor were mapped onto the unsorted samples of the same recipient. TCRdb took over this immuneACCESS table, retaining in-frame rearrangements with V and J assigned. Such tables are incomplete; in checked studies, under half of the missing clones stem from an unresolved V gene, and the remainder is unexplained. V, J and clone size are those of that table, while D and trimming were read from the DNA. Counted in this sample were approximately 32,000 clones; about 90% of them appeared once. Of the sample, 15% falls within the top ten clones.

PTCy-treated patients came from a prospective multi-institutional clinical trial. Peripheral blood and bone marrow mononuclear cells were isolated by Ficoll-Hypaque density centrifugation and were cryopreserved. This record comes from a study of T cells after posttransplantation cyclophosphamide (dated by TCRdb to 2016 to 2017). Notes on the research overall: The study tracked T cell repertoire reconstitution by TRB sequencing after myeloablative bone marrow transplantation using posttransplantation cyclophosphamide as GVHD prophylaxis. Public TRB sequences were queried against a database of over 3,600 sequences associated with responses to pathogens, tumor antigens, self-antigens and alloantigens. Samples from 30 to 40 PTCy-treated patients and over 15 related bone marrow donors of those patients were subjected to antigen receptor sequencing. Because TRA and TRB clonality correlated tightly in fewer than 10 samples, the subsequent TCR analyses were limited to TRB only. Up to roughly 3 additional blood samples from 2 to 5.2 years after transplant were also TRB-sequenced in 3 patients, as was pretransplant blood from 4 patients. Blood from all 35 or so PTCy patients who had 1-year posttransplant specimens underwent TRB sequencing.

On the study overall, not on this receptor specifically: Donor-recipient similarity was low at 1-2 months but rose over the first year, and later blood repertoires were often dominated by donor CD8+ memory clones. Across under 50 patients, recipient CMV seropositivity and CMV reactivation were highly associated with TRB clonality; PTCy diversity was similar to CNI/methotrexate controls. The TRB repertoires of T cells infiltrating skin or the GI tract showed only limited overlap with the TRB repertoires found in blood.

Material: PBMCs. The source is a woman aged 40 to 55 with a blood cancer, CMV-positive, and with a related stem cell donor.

The CDR3 region has the sequence CASSRGSGNTIYF. The DNA reads as follows: TGTGCCAGCAGCCGGGGGTCTGGAAACACCATATATTTT. The chain joins TRBV7-3 to TRBJ1-3; a tentative D match to TRBD1 spans 5 bases. Relative to germline, V is 5 bases shorter and J is 1 base shorter, with 6 bases between their ends. The CDR3 sequence holds 13 residues, the cysteine and phenylalanine included. Only CDR3 DNA remains: 39 bases, in frame from the first base. According to the germline V gene, CDR1 reads SGHTA and CDR2 reads FQGTGA.